The clone carrying this TCR beta chain was recorded at least ten times. The CDR3 has 13 amino acids. The V gene's germline CDR1 is DFQATT and CDR2 SNEGSKA (reference sequence). With 4 bases clipped from V and 6 bases from J, the junction kept 5 bases outside the gene matches. The entry originates in a study of T cells in Graves' hyperthyroidism and ophthalmopathy. TCR beta CDR3 region amplification was performed from RNA transcripts. The HTBI primer set drove a first-round RT-PCR of the TCR CDR3. TCRdb re-called the multiplex PCR reads with MiXCR, one entry per CDR3 protein. The sample lists some 510,000 distinct CDR3 sequences, around 20% seen once, with around a quarter in the top ten. Any patient presenting with uncontrolled infection, other autoimmune disease, pregnancy or lactation was left out.

V gene TRBV20-1 combines with J gene TRBJ1-1; TRBD1 matches at 10 bases. Sequencing was done on a sample of blood. The source is a man in his late teens or twenties with Graves' hyperthyroidism. CDR3 protein: CSATGQGKAEAFF. The CDR3 nucleotides are TGCAGTGCTACGGGACAGGGGAAGGCTGAAGCTTTCTTT.